The sequence of this T cell receptor beta chain was determined in a study of regulatory T cells in long-lasting Graves disease. Study-wide findings and caveats: For persistent Graves' patients, TCR diversity was lower than for newly diagnosed ones. Newly diagnosed patients shared more than 750 public clonotypes; persistent patients shared under 3,000. Persistent disease exhibited a predilection for TRBV28, TRBJ1-2 and TRBJ2-5.

The sample's time point: newly diagnosed GD, antithyroid drugs for less than 3 months. TCR sequences were obtained from RNA taken from PBMCs. TCR beta libraries were built with iRepertoire HTBI primers and Arm-PCR of CDR3 regions. TCRdb fed the multiplex PCR reads into MiXCR, producing one record per CDR3 protein. The sample lists roughly 520,000 distinct CDR3 sequences, around 12% occurring once. Remarks on this clonotype: Its antigen is not identified.

The germline V gene has CDR1 GTSNPN and CDR2 SVGIG (reference sequence). The V end lost 2 bases, the J end lost 10 bases, and 11 bases lay between the germline ends. This CDR3 region has 11 residues. These same records also appear under a second study, on T cells in Graves' hyperthyroidism and ophthalmopathy. Per that study: During a first-round RT-PCR of the TCR CDR3, the HTBI primer set was used.

This sequence was found in a woman under 40 with Graves disease. The sequenced sample was peripheral blood mononuclear cells (PBMCs), obtained at new diagnosis, from a patient treated with antithyroid drugs. The gene calls are TRBV30 and TRBJ1-1; D not resolved. CDR3 region: CAWSRRRTAFF. CDR3 sequence (DNA): TGTGCCTGGAGTAGGCGGAGGACAGCTTTCTTT.